Detailed here is one TCR beta chain. The antigen remains undetermined. This sample was included in a study of cytomegalovirus exposure and HLA in healthy donors. As for the study in general: Clustering assigned approximately 78% of the roughly 380 genotyped donors to the Caucasian-associated ancestry cluster. General observations from the study: Rare sequences made up most TCRs, while some public TCRs were found in many donors.

The PCR employed 60 Vbeta primers together with 13 Jbeta primers. Data came from immunoSEQ multiplex PCR; TCRdb stores just in-frame clones and leaves some out. Altogether 150,000 to 200,000 clones are present, more than 80% being singletons, with the ten largest covering approximately 2%. The V and J ends lost 5 bases and 5 bases, in that order; junction bases with no gene match: 6. CDR1 is MDHEN and CDR2 is SYDVKM in the germline V gene. The CDR3 covers 15 residues. The chain employs TRBV28 and TRBJ2-7; 13 nucleotides line up with TRBD2. The sequencing input was PBMCs. The source of this sequence is a woman aged 18 to 35 in good health and CMV-seronegative. The CDR3 is CASSEPTSGRNEQYF. The CDR3, as DNA: TGTGCCAGCAGTGAACCGACTAGCGGGAGGAACGAGCAGTACTTC.